This is a list of T cell receptor beta chains from one sample in a study of T cell responses to AZD1222 COVID-19 vaccine. Method: immunoSEQ multiplex PCR; TCRdb's copy keeps in-frame clones and lacks some. The sample yields about 120,000 clones, approximately 90% seen once. Sequencing was performed on peripheral blood, taken 28 days after the second AZD1222 dose. These receptor sequences come from an adult who received the AZD1222 COVID-19 vaccine. Each CDR3 is given with its conserved first and last residue. D genes are given only for firm matches. Clone size appears in some rows only: once, few, many, or a class for an expanded clone.

d_gene: TRBD2; abundance: once; j_gene: TRBJ2-1; v_gene: TRBV29-1; CDR3aa: CSVEREAGNEQFF; CDR3nt: TGCAGCGTTGAACGGGAGGCTGGTAATGAGCAGTTCTTC
d_gene: .; abundance: .; j_gene: TRBJ1-3; v_gene: TRBV7-8; CDR3aa: CASSSRTVGNTIYF; CDR3nt: TGTGCCAGCAGCTCCCGGACAGTAGGAAACACCATATATTTT
d_gene: .; abundance: .; j_gene: TRBJ2-1; v_gene: TRBV30; CDR3aa: CAWTARQVDEQFF; CDR3nt: TGTGCCTGGACCGCCCGACAAGTGGATGAGCAGTTCTTC
d_gene: TRBD2; abundance: .; j_gene: TRBJ2-7; v_gene: TRBV11-2; CDR3aa: CASSLGRESGEQYF; CDR3nt: TGTGCCAGCAGCTTAGGGCGGGAGTCTGGCGAGCAGTACTTC
d_gene: .; abundance: .; j_gene: TRBJ2-3; v_gene: TRBV4-2; CDR3aa: CASSLSLTSSTDTQYF; CDR3nt: TGTGCCAGCAGCCTCTCCTTAACATCTAGCACAGATACGCAGTATTTT
d_gene: .; abundance: .; j_gene: TRBJ1-2; v_gene: TRBV5-5; CDR3aa: CASSTADNYGYTF; CDR3nt: TGTGCCAGCAGTACGGCAGATAACTATGGCTACACCTTC
d_gene: .; abundance: .; j_gene: TRBJ2-1; v_gene: TRBV19; CDR3aa: CASQVYSEQFF; CDR3nt: TGTGCCTCTCAAGTTTATAGTGAGCAGTTCTTC
d_gene: .; abundance: .; j_gene: TRBJ1-2; v_gene: TRBV12-3/TRBV12-4; CDR3aa: CASSLGDNYGYTF; CDR3nt: TGTGCCAGCAGTTTAGGGGATAACTATGGCTACACCTTC
d_gene: TRBD1; abundance: .; j_gene: TRBJ1-4; v_gene: TRBV18; CDR3aa: CASSLSIPGQGNEKLFF; CDR3nt: TGTGCCAGCTCACTTAGCATACCGGGACAGGGTAATGAAAAACTGTTTTTT
d_gene: TRBD1; abundance: .; j_gene: TRBJ2-1; v_gene: TRBV2; CDR3aa: CASSRDRGGNEQFF; CDR3nt: TGTGCCAGCAGCCGGGACAGGGGGGGCAATGAGCAGTTCTTC
d_gene: .; abundance: .; j_gene: TRBJ1-6; v_gene: TRBV7-8; CDR3aa: CASSLVGPVDSPLHF; CDR3nt: TGTGCCAGCAGCTTAGTCGGCCCAGTCGATTCACCCCTCCACTTT
d_gene: .; abundance: .; j_gene: TRBJ1-6; v_gene: TRBV21-1; CDR3aa: CASSHVRGGYSPLHF; CDR3nt: TGTGCCAGCAGCCACGTAAGGGGGGGGTATTCACCCCTCCACTTT
d_gene: .; abundance: .; j_gene: TRBJ2-7; v_gene: TRBV29-1; CDR3aa: CSVVLFTYEQYF; CDR3nt: TGCAGCGTTGTGCTTTTCACCTACGAGCAGTACTTC
d_gene: .; abundance: .; j_gene: TRBJ1-2; v_gene: TRBV3-1/TRBV3-2; CDR3aa: CASSYSPPFYTF; CDR3nt: TGTGCCAGCAGCTACAGTCCCCCCTTCTACACCTTC
d_gene: TRBD1; abundance: .; j_gene: TRBJ1-5; v_gene: TRBV6-6; CDR3aa: CASSTGQGQPQHF; CDR3nt: TGTGCCAGCAGTACCGGACAGGGTCAGCCCCAGCATTTT
d_gene: .; abundance: .; j_gene: TRBJ2-1; v_gene: TRBV5-8; CDR3aa: CASSISGPYNEQFF; CDR3nt: TGTGCCAGCAGTATAAGCGGGCCTTACAATGAGCAGTTCTTC
d_gene: .; abundance: .; j_gene: TRBJ2-2; v_gene: TRBV6-1; CDR3aa: CASSVGMVGANTGELFF; CDR3nt: TGTGCCAGCAGTGTGGGCATGGTGGGGGCGAACACCGGGGAGCTGTTTTTT
d_gene: .; abundance: once; j_gene: TRBJ2-3; v_gene: TRBV7-9; CDR3aa: CASSPAGRGADTQYF; CDR3nt: TGTGCCAGCAGCCCAGCCGGCAGGGGCGCAGATACGCAGTATTTT
d_gene: .; abundance: .; j_gene: TRBJ2-1; v_gene: TRBV10-1; CDR3aa: CASSERETEQFF; CDR3nt: TGCGCCAGCAGTGAGCGGGAGACTGAGCAGTTCTTC
d_gene: .; abundance: .; j_gene: TRBJ2-5; v_gene: TRBV5-4; CDR3aa: CASSSREWWTQYF; CDR3nt: TGTGCCAGCAGCTCTAGGGAGTGGTGGACCCAGTACTTC
d_gene: .; abundance: .; j_gene: TRBJ2-2; v_gene: TRBV18; CDR3aa: CASSPPGQPNTGELFF; CDR3nt: TGTGCCAGCTCACCACCCGGACAGCCGAACACCGGGGAGCTGTTTTTT
d_gene: TRBD1; abundance: .; j_gene: TRBJ1-2; v_gene: TRBV27; CDR3aa: CASSSRGVTGDLGYTF; CDR3nt: TGTGCCAGCAGTTCCCGCGGGGTCACAGGGGACCTGGGCTACACCTTC
d_gene: TRBD1; abundance: .; j_gene: TRBJ2-7; v_gene: TRBV6-5; CDR3aa: CASHRDSLAEQYF; CDR3nt: TGTGCCAGCCACCGGGACAGTCTGGCCGAGCAGTACTTC
d_gene: .; abundance: .; j_gene: TRBJ2-7; v_gene: TRBV19; CDR3aa: CASSRDPGLGEQYF; CDR3nt: TGTGCCAGTAGTAGGGACCCGGGACTTGGGGAGCAGTACTTC
d_gene: TRBD2; abundance: .; j_gene: TRBJ2-7; v_gene: TRBV5-6; CDR3aa: CASSFLSAGGYVQYF; CDR3nt: TGTGCCAGCAGCTTCCTTAGTGCGGGAGGGTACGTGCAGTACTTC
d_gene: .; abundance: .; j_gene: TRBJ1-1; v_gene: TRBV5-4; CDR3aa: CASSSEGWRTEAFF; CDR3nt: TGTGCCAGCAGCTCAGAGGGATGGCGAACTGAAGCTTTCTTT